The clone carrying this T cell receptor (beta chain) turned up a few times. Its specificity is not known. The entry originates in a study of blood T cells in healthy people across ages. Regarding the study as a whole: Naive CD4+ cells and diversity were both higher in long-lived donors than in aged donors.

The donors, aged roughly 6 to 100, were healthy Caucasians from Russia. The CDR3 has 12 amino acids. Trimming cost V 8 bases and J 5 bases, with 12 bases left between them. Germline assignment: CDR1 SEHNR and CDR2 FQNEAQ (reference sequence). Alongside a J-beta primer mix, a sample-barcoded 5' primer served in a second PCR lasting about 6 to 12 cycles. Each cDNA molecule, via a template-switch adaptor with 12 random nucleotides, was tagged. Each CDR3 protein is one row after TCRdb ran MiXCR on the 5' RACE reads. The sample lists 650,000 to 950,000 distinct CDR3 sequences, approximately 44% occurring once.

The TCR was taken from a man in his 60s in good health. Sequences were obtained from blood. V and J are TRBV7-9 and TRBJ1-1; TRBD1 might be the D (6 bases). The CDR3 reads CASQTGTTEAFF. CDR3 DNA: TGTGCCAGCCAGACAGGAACTACTGAAGCTTTCTTT.